This entry is about one T cell receptor (beta chain). Germline lookup yields CDR1 MNHNY and CDR2 SVGAGI (reference sequence). With V trimmed by 2 bases and J by 5 bases, 2 bases remained unmatched. This CDR3 is built from 14 residues. These data are taken from a study of cytomegalovirus exposure and HLA in healthy donors. With 60 Vbeta and 13 Jbeta primers, the PCR was carried out. TCRdb's table, derived via immunoSEQ multiplex PCR, lists solely in-frame clones and lacks some. The data contain about 82,000 clones, approximately 79% of them singletons. The TCR sequence derives from a human donor in good health. The chain has TRBV6-6 and TRBJ2-2; 7 bases agree with TRBD2. Sequenced: PBMCs. CDR3 region: CASSYAGRTGELFF. The CDR3 DNA follows: TGTGCCAGCAGTTACGCCGGGAGGACCGGGGAGCTGTTTTTT.